This section outlines one T cell receptor beta chain sequence together with its context. Its antigen is currently unknown. Naive, central memory, regulatory and stem cell-like memory cells within the CD4+ compartment were sorted using CD45RO/CCR7/CD25/CD127/CD95/CD27. The data stem from a study of beta chain features in type 1 diabetes. Germline lookup yields CDR1 SGHTA and CDR2 FQGNSA. V dropped 6 bases and J dropped 1 base, with 8 bases sitting between them. The CDR3 sequence is 13 residues long. Findings and caveats of the study: People with Type 1 diabetes carried modestly yet significantly shorter TCRB CDR3s in all four CD4+ subsets.

All of the isolated RNA was reverse transcribed, so expressed TCRB transcripts were sequenced. Clones were read by immunoSEQ multiplex PCR, and TCRdb kept only the in-frame ones, dropping some. The repertoire consists of more than 100,000 clones, with around 10% occurring once and the leading ten covering approximately 0.7%. The J gene is TRBJ2-3, the V gene TRBV7-2; a possible D gene is TRBD1 (5 bases). The source is a man younger than 45 with type 1 diabetes. Sequencing used central memory CD4+ T cells from blood. The CDR3 here is CASSTGRTDTQYF. The CDR3 nucleotides read TGTGCCAGCAGTACAGGACGCACAGATACGCAGTATTTT.